Sequencing of this TCR beta chain was carried out in a study of circulating CD8 cells and anti-PD-1 response in melanoma. The overall study: Response groups: complete/partial responders versus stable/progressive non-responders. Study observations and caveats: Clonotype sharing was highest between DPOS and TIGIT subsets. Diversity ranked highest in DNEG and lowest in TIGIT subsets.

Germline CDR1 reads SGHTA; CDR2 reads FQGTGA. V shed 4 bases and J 2 bases; nucleotides not matched to a gene: 6. This CDR3 region has 15 residues. This clonotype is categorized as large. What it binds is unknown. From live CD3+CD8+TCRalphabeta+ cells, four PD-1 and/or TIGIT subsets were sorted. The QIAseq Immune Repertoire TCR panel built the libraries from about 16 ng of total RNA. TCRdb redid the calling of the reads with MiXCR, one entry per CDR3 protein. Altogether about 230 distinct CDR3 sequences are present, under 6.5% being singletons, with the ten largest covering approximately 22%. The sample here was CD8+ T cells from PBMCs, taken at baseline or after one month of anti-PD-1 therapy (not recorded which). The chain carries TRBV7-3 and TRBJ2-3, with 7 bases fitting TRBD2. The TCR comes from a human donor with melanoma. This chain's CDR3 is CASSSTGGVTDTQYF. CDR3 bases: TGTGCCAGCAGCTCGACGGGGGGTGTCACAGATACGCAGTATTTT. Together with reference TRBV7-3 and TRBJ2-3, the CDR3 gives the full variable domain: GAGVSQTPSNKVTEKGKYVELRCDPISGHTALYWYRQSLGQGPEFLIYFQGTGAADDSGLPNDRFFAVRPEGSVSTLKIQRTERGDSAVYLCASSSTGGVTDTQYFGPGTRLTVL.